This entry features one TCR beta chain sequence. Its antigen is unknown. This record comes from a study of identical twins. Germline values: CDR1 MNHNS, CDR2 SASEGT. Trimming cost V 7 bases and J 5 bases; bases outside gene matches: 8. CDR3 length: 14 amino acids. Template switching added a universal primer site; cDNA carried unique molecular identifiers. Each CDR3 protein gets one entry after TCRdb re-called the 5' RACE reads with MiXCR. This sample has approximately 220,000 distinct CDR3 sequences; around 8.1% occur once, and the top ten carry less than 2.5%. Study-wide findings and caveats: While abundant cord blood beta clonotypes carried fewer insertions, memory repertoires showed no such pattern. One should note that invariant MAIT and iNKT cells could partly confound zero-insertion analyses.

Another study also made use of these data, one on yellow fever vaccine responses in identical twins.

This sequence originates from a woman between 18 and 30 years old in good health. Sample: memory (CD45RO+) T cells sorted from blood. The chain uses TRBV6-1 and TRBJ1-1; TRBD1 agrees at 9 bases. The CDR3 region has the DNA TGTGCCAGCACCAGAGACAGGGGGTTTACTGAAGCTTTCTTT. This translates into CASTRDRGFTEAFF.